The rows below give T cell receptor beta chains drawn from one sample of a study of CD8 T cells in Susac syndrome. TCRdb reprocessed the immunoSEQ multiplex PCR reads via MiXCR and lists one record per CDR3 protein. The table records more than 120,000 distinct CDR3 sequences, roughly 94% of them present only once. Sequencing was performed on CD4+ T cells from PBMCs. The receptors were sampled from a human donor in good health. Both conserved end residues are part of each CDR3. Each record gives: clone size, J gene, D gene, V gene, CDR3 protein, CDR3 DNA. The D gene is left open where the match is weak. A clone size is listed for some rows: how often the clone was seen (once, few, many), or a class if it is expanded.

abundance: once
j_gene: TRBJ1-1
d_gene: .
v_gene: TRBV29-1
CDR3aa: CSAGQTTEAFF
CDR3nt: TGCAGCGCCGGACAGACTACTGAAGCTTTCTTT

abundance: .
j_gene: TRBJ2-5
d_gene: TRBD2
v_gene: TRBV20-1
CDR3aa: CSAPGLAGWDQETQYF
CDR3nt: TGCAGTGCTCCGGGACTAGCGGGGTGGGACCAAGAGACCCAGTACTTC

abundance: .
j_gene: TRBJ1-2
d_gene: .
v_gene: TRBV14
CDR3aa: CASSVGSPSYGYTF
CDR3nt: TGTGCCAGCAGTGTGGGGAGTCCGAGCTATGGCTACACCTTC

abundance: .
j_gene: TRBJ2-5
d_gene: TRBD1
v_gene: TRBV24-1
CDR3aa: CATSDNRGTETQYF
CDR3nt: TGTGCCACCAGTGATAACAGGGGTACAGAGACCCAGTACTTC

abundance: .
j_gene: TRBJ1-2
d_gene: TRBD1
v_gene: TRBV10-3
CDR3aa: CAITGTGGRMGYTF
CDR3nt: TGTGCCATCACCGGGACAGGGGGCCGTATGGGCTACACCTTC

abundance: .
j_gene: TRBJ1-5
d_gene: .
v_gene: TRBV7-9
CDR3aa: CASSFGQNQPQHF
CDR3nt: TGTGCCAGCAGCTTCGGACAGAACCAGCCCCAGCATTTT

abundance: .
j_gene: TRBJ1-1
d_gene: .
v_gene: TRBV6-6
CDR3aa: CASSYSENTEAFF
CDR3nt: TGTGCCAGCAGTTACTCGGAGAACACTGAAGCTTTCTTT

abundance: .
j_gene: TRBJ1-2
d_gene: .
v_gene: TRBV30
CDR3aa: CAWSSNSFGYTF
CDR3nt: TGTGCCTGGAGTTCTAATTCTTTCGGCTACACCTTC

abundance: .
j_gene: TRBJ1-5
d_gene: .
v_gene: TRBV19
CDR3aa: CASSRANSNQPQHF
CDR3nt: TGTGCCAGTAGCCGAGCTAATAGCAATCAGCCCCAGCATTTT

abundance: .
j_gene: TRBJ2-2
d_gene: .
v_gene: TRBV19
CDR3aa: CASSSGTPNTGELFF
CDR3nt: TGTGCCAGTAGCTCCGGGACTCCGAACACCGGGGAGCTGTTTTTT

abundance: once
j_gene: TRBJ1-1
d_gene: .
v_gene: TRBV29-1
CDR3aa: CSVGQVLNTEAFF
CDR3nt: TGCAGCGTTGGACAGGTCCTAAACACTGAAGCTTTCTTT

abundance: .
j_gene: TRBJ2-3
d_gene: .
v_gene: TRBV6-1
CDR3aa: CATLRDGTDTQYF
CDR3nt: TGTGCCACCCTTCGGGACGGCACAGATACGCAGTATTTT

abundance: .
j_gene: TRBJ1-5
d_gene: .
v_gene: TRBV10-3
CDR3aa: CAISDTPGPAFSNQPQHF
CDR3nt: TGTGCCATCAGTGATACTCCGGGCCCCGCATTTAGCAATCAGCCCCAGCATTTT

abundance: .
j_gene: TRBJ2-7
d_gene: .
v_gene: TRBV10-3
CDR3aa: CAISGLPAYEQYF
CDR3nt: TGTGCCATCAGTGGACTACCTGCCTACGAGCAGTACTTC

abundance: .
j_gene: TRBJ2-7
d_gene: TRBD1
v_gene: TRBV29-1
CDR3aa: CSVGGQDPYEQYF
CDR3nt: TGCAGCGTTGGCGGACAGGACCCCTACGAGCAGTACTTC

abundance: once
j_gene: TRBJ1-1
d_gene: TRBD1
v_gene: TRBV7-9
CDR3aa: CASVTGTGAFEAFF
CDR3nt: TGTGCCAGCGTTACCGGGACAGGGGCGTTTGAAGCTTTCTTT

abundance: .
j_gene: TRBJ1-1
d_gene: .
v_gene: TRBV20-1
CDR3aa: CSARTLDLLTEAFF
CDR3nt: TGCAGTGCTAGAACTCTGGATTTACTCACTGAAGCTTTCTTT

abundance: .
j_gene: TRBJ1-1
d_gene: .
v_gene: TRBV5-1
CDR3aa: CASSLASANTEAFF
CDR3nt: TGCGCCAGCAGCCTCGCGTCAGCGAACACTGAAGCTTTCTTT

abundance: .
j_gene: TRBJ1-5
d_gene: .
v_gene: TRBV3-1
CDR3aa: CASSQLKVRYSYSNQPQHF
CDR3nt: TGTGCCAGCAGCCAATTGAAGGTACGGTATTCCTATAGCAATCAGCCCCAGCATTTT

abundance: .
j_gene: TRBJ2-2
d_gene: .
v_gene: TRBV24-1
CDR3aa: CATSGTSTNTGELFF
CDR3nt: TGTGCCACCAGTGGGACTTCGACGAACACCGGGGAGCTGTTTTTT

abundance: once
j_gene: TRBJ2-6
d_gene: .
v_gene: TRBV9
CDR3aa: CASSVGGANVLTF
CDR3nt: TGTGCCAGCAGCGTAGGTGGGGCCAACGTCCTGACTTTC

abundance: .
j_gene: TRBJ1-4
d_gene: .
v_gene: TRBV3-1
CDR3aa: CASSPRRGDREKLFF
CDR3nt: TGTGCCAGCAGCCCCCGTAGGGGGGATCGCGAAAAACTGTTTTTT

abundance: once
j_gene: TRBJ1-2
d_gene: TRBD1
v_gene: TRBV19
CDR3aa: CASSISRRQGGYTF
CDR3nt: TGTGCCAGTAGTATTTCCCGACGACAGGGTGGCTACACCTTC

abundance: .
j_gene: TRBJ1-1
d_gene: TRBD1
v_gene: TRBV15
CDR3aa: CATSTPIKTGIATEAFF
CDR3nt: TGTGCCACCAGCACACCGATAAAGACAGGGATAGCCACTGAAGCTTTCTTT

abundance: .
j_gene: TRBJ2-5
d_gene: .
v_gene: TRBV7-9
CDR3aa: CASSLRGGLQETQYF
CDR3nt: TGTGCCAGCAGCTTACGAGGGGGGTTGCAAGAGACCCAGTACTTC

abundance: .
j_gene: TRBJ1-2
d_gene: .
v_gene: TRBV28
CDR3aa: CASSSVDGLGYTF
CDR3nt: TGTGCCAGCAGTTCCGTGGACGGTCTTGGCTACACCTTC

abundance: .
j_gene: TRBJ2-1
d_gene: .
v_gene: TRBV7-2
CDR3aa: CASSFLLAGSYNEQFF
CDR3nt: TGTGCCAGCAGCTTCCTACTAGCCGGCTCCTACAATGAGCAGTTCTTC

abundance: .
j_gene: TRBJ2-7
d_gene: TRBD2
v_gene: TRBV5-1
CDR3aa: CASSLSGSLSEQYF
CDR3nt: TGCGCCAGCAGCTTGAGCGGGAGTCTAAGCGAGCAGTACTTC

abundance: .
j_gene: TRBJ1-1
d_gene: .
v_gene: TRBV28
CDR3aa: CASSLHPSDRPNTEAFF
CDR3nt: TGTGCCAGCAGTTTGCACCCTTCTGACAGGCCGAACACTGAAGCTTTCTTT

abundance: .
j_gene: TRBJ2-2
d_gene: .
v_gene: TRBV18
CDR3aa: CASSPGTYTGELFF
CDR3nt: TGTGCCAGCTCACCCGGGACTTACACCGGGGAGCTGTTTTTT

abundance: .
j_gene: TRBJ1-2
d_gene: .
v_gene: TRBV29-1
CDR3aa: CSVEDRGTYGYTF
CDR3nt: TGCAGCGTTGAAGACAGGGGTACATATGGCTACACCTTC

abundance: .
j_gene: TRBJ1-5
d_gene: .
v_gene: TRBV28
CDR3aa: CASKKVYWNQPQHF
CDR3nt: TGTGCCAGCAAGAAGGTGTATTGGAATCAGCCCCAGCATTTT

abundance: .
j_gene: TRBJ1-4
d_gene: .
v_gene: TRBV18
CDR3aa: CASSPGTTTNEKLFF
CDR3nt: TGTGCCAGCTCACCAGGGACAACCACTAATGAAAAACTGTTTTTT

abundance: .
j_gene: TRBJ1-1
d_gene: .
v_gene: TRBV3-1
CDR3aa: CASSQDWGGTEAFF
CDR3nt: TGTGCCAGCAGCCAAGATTGGGGGGGAACTGAAGCTTTCTTT

abundance: .
j_gene: TRBJ1-1
d_gene: TRBD1
v_gene: TRBV27
CDR3aa: CASRYTGGGTEAFF
CDR3nt: TGTGCCAGCCGATATACAGGGGGCGGCACTGAAGCTTTCTTT

abundance: .
j_gene: TRBJ1-2
d_gene: TRBD1
v_gene: TRBV6-5
CDR3aa: CASSPRQGAGGYTF
CDR3nt: TGTGCCAGCAGTCCAAGACAGGGGGCGGGAGGCTACACCTTC

abundance: .
j_gene: TRBJ2-5
d_gene: .
v_gene: TRBV18
CDR3aa: CASSPPGTPSSAQYF
CDR3nt: TGTGCCAGCTCACCACCGGGGACCCCATCTTCTGCCCAGTACTTC

abundance: .
j_gene: TRBJ2-6
d_gene: .
v_gene: TRBV4-1
CDR3aa: CASSQEGALVLTF
CDR3nt: TGCGCCAGCAGCCAAGAGGGGGCCCTGGTCCTGACTTTC

abundance: .
j_gene: TRBJ1-2
d_gene: TRBD1
v_gene: TRBV20-1
CDR3aa: CSASPMTGGKANYGYTF
CDR3nt: TGCAGTGCGAGCCCGATGACAGGGGGAAAAGCTAACTATGGCTACACCTTC

abundance: .
j_gene: TRBJ1-1
d_gene: .
v_gene: TRBV19
CDR3aa: CASTARGAITEAFF
CDR3nt: TGTGCCAGTACAGCGAGGGGGGCGATCACTGAAGCTTTCTTT

abundance: few
j_gene: TRBJ2-7
d_gene: .
v_gene: TRBV5-6
CDR3aa: CASSLGGVRGHEQYF
CDR3nt: TGTGCCAGCAGCTTGGGTGGGGTCCGGGGGCACGAGCAGTACTTC

abundance: .
j_gene: TRBJ2-7
d_gene: .
v_gene: TRBV3-1
CDR3aa: CASSQDSGAPYEQYF
CDR3nt: TGTGCCAGCAGCCAAGATAGCGGAGCCCCCTACGAGCAGTACTTC

abundance: once
j_gene: TRBJ2-1
d_gene: .
v_gene: TRBV4-1
CDR3aa: CASSQDAPVALLNEQFF
CDR3nt: TGCGCCAGCAGCCAAGATGCCCCGGTGGCCCTACTCAATGAGCAGTTCTTC

abundance: .
j_gene: TRBJ2-1
d_gene: TRBD2
v_gene: TRBV14
CDR3aa: CASSPTSGRARNEQFF
CDR3nt: TGTGCCAGCAGCCCGACTAGCGGGAGGGCCAGGAATGAGCAGTTCTTC

abundance: .
j_gene: TRBJ2-5
d_gene: TRBD2
v_gene: TRBV7-9
CDR3aa: CASSLDTASGQETQYF
CDR3nt: TGTGCCAGCAGCTTAGACACAGCTAGCGGCCAAGAGACCCAGTACTTC

abundance: once
j_gene: TRBJ1-5
d_gene: .
v_gene: TRBV6-1
CDR3aa: CASSDEGQPQHF
CDR3nt: TGTGCCAGCAGTGACGAGGGTCAGCCCCAGCATTTT

abundance: few
j_gene: TRBJ2-5
d_gene: .
v_gene: TRBV6-2/TRBV6-3
CDR3aa: CASTGYGIYQETQYF
CDR3nt: TGTGCCAGCACGGGGTACGGGATTTACCAAGAGACCCAGTACTTC

abundance: once
j_gene: TRBJ1-1
d_gene: .
v_gene: TRBV20-1
CDR3aa: CSGGEGRTEAFF
CDR3nt: TGCAGTGGAGGCGAGGGTAGGACTGAAGCTTTCTTT

abundance: .
j_gene: TRBJ2-5
d_gene: .
v_gene: TRBV28
CDR3aa: CASSWDKALRSLRQETQYF
CDR3nt: TGTGCCAGCAGTTGGGACAAGGCCCTAAGATCCCTCCGACAAGAGACCCAGTACTTC

abundance: .
j_gene: TRBJ2-7
d_gene: .
v_gene: TRBV5-1
CDR3aa: CASSSLGTAYEQYF
CDR3nt: TGCGCCAGCAGCTCCCTGGGCACCGCCTACGAGCAGTACTTC

abundance: .
j_gene: TRBJ2-1
d_gene: TRBD1
v_gene: TRBV24-1
CDR3aa: CATSLRDRWRNEQFF
CDR3nt: TGTGCCACCAGTCTCCGGGACAGGTGGCGTAATGAGCAGTTCTTC

abundance: .
j_gene: TRBJ2-1
d_gene: .
v_gene: TRBV3-1
CDR3aa: CASSQDSEAEQFF
CDR3nt: TGTGCCAGCAGTCAGGACTCGGAGGCCGAGCAGTTCTTC

abundance: .
j_gene: TRBJ2-2
d_gene: TRBD1
v_gene: TRBV4-1
CDR3aa: CASRQGDRFTTGELFF
CDR3nt: TGCGCCAGCAGACAAGGGGACAGATTTACCACCGGGGAGCTGTTTTTT

abundance: .
j_gene: TRBJ2-3
d_gene: TRBD2
v_gene: TRBV4-1
CDR3aa: CASSQVAAGLAGTDTQYF
CDR3nt: TGCGCCAGCAGCCAAGTTGCGGCAGGGCTAGCGGGCACAGATACGCAGTATTTT

abundance: .
j_gene: TRBJ2-5
d_gene: TRBD2
v_gene: TRBV20-1
CDR3aa: CSTPGAGQETQYF
CDR3nt: TGTTCTACGCCGGGAGCGGGGCAAGAGACCCAGTACTTC

abundance: .
j_gene: TRBJ2-5
d_gene: TRBD2
v_gene: TRBV9
CDR3aa: CASSDRTSGNQETQYF
CDR3nt: TGTGCCAGCAGCGATCGGACTAGCGGGAACCAAGAGACCCAGTACTTC

abundance: .
j_gene: TRBJ2-7
d_gene: TRBD1
v_gene: TRBV5-6
CDR3aa: CASSLGGTGGEQYF
CDR3nt: TGTGCCAGCAGCTTGGGCGGGACAGGGGGGGAGCAGTACTTC

abundance: .
j_gene: TRBJ2-7
d_gene: TRBD1
v_gene: TRBV20-1
CDR3aa: CSAHDRDAYEQYF
CDR3nt: TGCAGTGCTCACGACAGGGATGCCTACGAGCAGTACTTC

abundance: .
j_gene: TRBJ2-3
d_gene: TRBD2
v_gene: TRBV12-3/TRBV12-4
CDR3aa: CASSLRTSGGDTQYF
CDR3nt: TGTGCCAGCAGTTTAAGGACTAGCGGGGGAGATACGCAGTATTTT

abundance: .
j_gene: TRBJ2-7
d_gene: TRBD2
v_gene: TRBV2
CDR3aa: CASSAGLAGAENEQYF
CDR3nt: TGTGCCAGCAGCGCCGGGCTAGCGGGAGCAGAGAACGAGCAGTACTTC